These 30 T cell receptor beta chains share one sample of origin, sequenced in a study of shared clonotypes between healthy human individuals. The assay was immunoSEQ multiplex PCR, and TCRdb's table has in-frame clones only and misses some. In the table there are about 110,000 clones, 68% of which are singletons. The sequenced sample was memory CD8+ T cells sorted from blood. The subset is: CD45RO+ cells pooled with CCR7-negative TemRA cells. The receptors originated from a woman aged 25 to 39 in good health.

This rearrangement joins TRBV11-2 to TRBJ2-7; D could derive from TRBD1 or TRBD2 (5 bases each). The CDR3 length is 14 residues. Germline CDR1 and CDR2: SGHAT and FQNNGV. V was trimmed by 5 bases and J by 1 base, leaving 12 bases between them. The CDR3 here is CASSQRDLSYEQYF. The CDR3 DNA is TGTGCCAGCAGCCAACGGGACCTTTCCTACGAGCAGTACTTC.

The CDR3 bases are TGTGCCACCAGCAGGGACAGGGGAGGGGACTATGGCTACACCTTC. Its protein is CATSRDRGGDYGYTF. The chain uses TRBV15 and TRBJ1-2; 9 bases line up with TRBD1. This CDR3 is built from 15 residues. With V trimmed by 3 bases and J by 3 bases, 5 bases remained unmatched. The germline V gene encodes CDR1 LNHNV and CDR2 YYDKDF (reference sequence).

The chain couples TRBV30 to TRBJ1-1; D remains ambiguous. Between the trimmed V and J ends, which lost 7 bases and 2 bases, there was a span of 11 bases. The CDR3 has 12 amino acids. CDR1 and CDR2 (germline): GTSNPN, SVGIG (reference sequence). The CDR3 here is CAYSGENTEAFF. CDR3 coding DNA: TGTGCCTATAGCGGGGAAAACACTGAAGCTTTCTTT.

The rearrangement uses TRBV5-6 and TRBJ2-7; D call uncertain. The V gene lost 0 bases and the J gene lost 6 bases, with 7 bases spanning the gap. The V gene's germline CDR1 is SGHDT and CDR2 YYEEEE. CDR3 length equals 12 residues. The CDR3 nucleotides read TGTGCCAGCAGCTTGGCCCAGGCCGAGCAGTACTTC. This gives the protein CASSLAQAEQYF. The variable domain in full, with the rest retrieved from reference TRBV5-6 and TRBJ2-7, is DAGVTQSPTHLIKTRGQQVTLRCSPKSGHDTVSWYQQALGQGPQFIFQYYEEEERQRGNFPDRFSGHQFPNYSSELNVNALLLGDSALYLCASSLAQAEQYFGPGTRLTVT.

This clone showed up just once. The chain is built from TRBV9 and TRBJ1-1; D unclear. Germline V CDR1 and CDR2: SGDLS, YYNGEE. The CDR3 covers 15 residues. Trimming pared 3 bases from V and 5 bases from J, leaving 17 bases between. CDR3 residues: CASSAGRGVGTEAFF. As DNA, the CDR3 is TGTGCCAGCAGCGCCGGACGCGGCGTTGGGACTGAAGCTTTCTTT.

This clone has ten or more counts. The rearrangement joins TRBV5-5 to TRBJ1-1; D is ambiguous. Per germline, CDR1 SGHKS and CDR2 YYEKEE (reference sequence). Trimming shortened V by 7 bases and J by 5 bases, and 12 bases separated the two germline ends. CDR3 length: 12 residues. Here the CDR3 DNA reads TGTGCCAGCCTCTCAAGGCTAACTGAAGCTTTCTTT. This sequence encodes CASLSRLTEAFF. Filled out from reference TRBV5-5 and TRBJ1-1, the complete variable domain reads DAGVTQSPTHLIKTRGQQVTLRCSPISGHKSVSWYQQVLGQGPQFIFQYYEKEERGRGNFPDRFSARQFPNYSSELNVNALLLGDSALYLCASLSRLTEAFFGQGTRLTVV.

The chain joins TRBV5-1 to TRBJ2-1; the D is unclear. V shed 0 bases and J shed 3 bases, with 10 bases lying between them. Germline V gene sequence: CDR1 SGHRS, CDR2 YFSETQ. This CDR3 is 15 amino acids long. The CDR3 protein is CASSLGPAGYNEQFF. The DNA of the CDR3 is TGCGCCAGCAGCTTGGGTCCGGCAGGCTACAATGAGCAGTTCTTC.

The V and J genes are TRBV7-9 and TRBJ2-1; TRBD2 aligns across 12 bases. The CDR3 runs 17 residues. Germline CDR1 SEHNR, CDR2 FQNEAQ (reference sequence). V was clipped by 5 bases and J by 9 bases; unmatched bases: 14. CDR3 in DNA: TGTGCCAGCAGCCCTACTAGCGGGAGGAAACATAAGAGTGAGCAGTTCTTC. Encoded protein: CASSPTSGRKHKSEQFF. Filled out from reference TRBV7-9 and TRBJ2-1, the complete variable domain reads DTGVSQNPRHKITKRGQNVTFRCDPISEHNRLYWYRQTLGQGPEFLTYFQNEAQLEKSRLLSDRFSAERPKGSFSTLEIQRTEQGDSAMYLCASSPTSGRKHKSEQFFGPGTRLTVL.

This clone was seen only a few times. The rearrangement uses TRBV18 and TRBJ2-6; D remains ambiguous. Germline CDR1 KGHSH, CDR2 LQKENI. The length of the CDR3 is 18 residues. With 2 bases removed from V and 0 bases from J, the gap between germline ends came to 14 bases. CDR3 sequence reads: CASSPSLQTRSGANVLTF. The CDR3 DNA reads as TGTGCCAGCTCACCATCCCTTCAGACCCGCTCTGGGGCCAACGTCCTGACTTTC.

This clone has a handful of counts. This chain connects TRBV5-4 to TRBJ2-1; D is possibly TRBD1 or TRBD2 (5 bases each). The germline V gene has CDR1 SGHNT and CDR2 YYREEE (reference sequence). V lost 0 bases and J lost 3, with 7 bases in between. This CDR3 region has 14 residues. The chain's CDR3 is CASSLGGIYNEQFF. CDR3 nucleotide sequence: TGTGCCAGCAGCTTGGGGGGGATCTACAATGAGCAGTTCTTC.

V gene TRBV28 combines with J gene TRBJ2-1; D is unresolved. The germline CDR1 and CDR2 sequences are MDHEN and SYDVKM. V was trimmed by 5 bases and J by 8 bases, leaving 19 bases between them. CDR3 length equals 15 residues. CDR3 DNA sequence: TGTGCCAGCAGTACAACGCGTCCAACGGGTTATGAGCAGTTCTTC. This gives the protein CASSTTRPTGYEQFF.

The chain uses TRBV5-5 and TRBJ2-7; D gene unclear. With 2 bases removed from V and 2 bases from J, the gap between germline ends came to 11 bases. Per the germline V gene, CDR1 is SGHKS and CDR2 is YYEKEE (reference sequence). The CDR3 loop spans 14 amino acids. The CDR3 bases are TGTGCCAGCAGCTTAGGAGTAGAGGCCTACGAGCAGTACTTC. This translates into CASSLGVEAYEQYF.

There are a few counts of this clone. This chain links TRBV6-1 with TRBJ2-2; possibly TRBD1 for D (6 bases). Germline lookup yields CDR1 MNHNS and CDR2 SASEGT. V dropped 3 bases and J dropped 2 bases, with 7 bases sitting between them. The CDR3 is 14 residues long. The CDR3 sequence: CASSEGANTGELFF. The CDR3 DNA reads TGTGCCAGCAGTGAGGGGGCTAACACCGGGGAGCTGTTTTTT.

V is TRBV7-9 and J is TRBJ2-7, with a weak D call TRBD1 (5 bases). Per germline, CDR1 SEHNR and CDR2 FQNEAQ (reference sequence). V was shortened by 2 bases and J by 3 bases, with 8 bases between the two germline ends. CDR3 length: 13 residues. DNA of the CDR3: TGTGCCAGCAGCTTAACAGGAAACTACGAGCAGTACTTC. Translated, it gives CASSLTGNYEQYF.

This clone appeared once. CDR3 sequence (DNA): TGTGCCAGCAGTCCCTATAACAATGAGCAGTTCTTC. Its protein is CASSPYNNEQFF. The chain recombines TRBV27 with TRBJ2-1; D ambiguous. The CDR3 contains 12 residues. Trimming shortened V by 5 bases and J by 5 bases, and 7 bases separated the two germline ends. Germline CDR1 reads MNHEY; CDR2 reads SMNVEV (reference sequence).

The chain combines TRBV6-4 with TRBJ1-4; 9 positions match TRBD1. There are 16 residues in the CDR3. Germline V gene lookup returns CDR1 MRHNA and CDR2 SNTAGT. V shed 4 bases and J 3 bases; nucleotides not matched to a gene: 6. CDR3 bases: TGTGCCAGCAGTGTTACAGGGGGCACGGCTAATGAAAAACTGTTTTTT. Protein: CASSVTGGTANEKLFF.

The J gene is TRBJ1-3, the V gene TRBV5-1, with 7 nucleotides matching TRBD1. Trimming took 3 bases from V and 4 from J; bases not matched to a gene: 7. Germline CDR1 is SGHRS and CDR2 is YFSETQ. The CDR3 consists of 15 residues. CDR3 nucleotide sequence: TGCGCCAGCAGCTGGACAGGATTAGGAGGAAACACCATATATTTT. This translates into CASSWTGLGGNTIYF.

The chain uses TRBV27 and TRBJ1-2; D uncertain. Trimming shortened V by 5 bases and J by 4 bases, and 11 bases separated the two germline ends. The CDR3 covers 13 residues. CDR1 MNHEY and CDR2 SMNVEV come from the germline V gene (reference sequence). As DNA, the CDR3 is TGTGCCAGCAGTGGCGGGATCCGCTATGGCTACACCTTC. Protein product: CASSGGIRYGYTF.

V is TRBV7-8 and J is TRBJ1-5, with D unclear. Germline V CDR1 and CDR2: SGHVS, FQNEAQ. The CDR3 spans 15 residues. V was shortened by 2 bases and J by 3 bases, with 11 bases between the two germline ends. CDR3 coding DNA: TGTGCCAGCAGCTTACGCAATGTATACAATCAGCCCCAGCATTTT. Amino acid sequence: CASSLRNVYNQPQHF.

V gene TRBV5-8 combines with J gene TRBJ2-7; TRBD2 matches at 11 bases. Germline V CDR1 and CDR2: SGHTS, YDEGEE. The CDR3 runs to 16 residues. With V trimmed by 4 bases and J by 0 bases, 6 bases remained unmatched. The DNA for the CDR3 is TGTGCCAGCAGCCAAGATGGGACTAGCGGCTCCTACGAGCAGTACTTC. Protein: CASSQDGTSGSYEQYF.

The J gene is TRBJ2-5, the V gene TRBV15, with a weak D call TRBD1 (5 bases). Matching the DNA end better, TRBJ2-7 makes the J call doubtful. The CDR3 has 13 amino acids. Looked up from germline, CDR1 is LNHNV and CDR2 is YYDKDF (reference sequence). CDR3 region: CATSLVGEYEQYF. The CDR3 nucleotides are TGTGCCACCAGCTTAGTAGGGGAATACGAGCAGTACTTC.

The genes are TRBV6-8 and TRBJ2-2, with D tentatively TRBD2 (7 bases). Germline V gives CDR1 MNHGY, CDR2 SAAAGT. The CDR3 runs to 15 residues. V lost 5 bases and J 3 bases, leaving 13 bases between the germline ends. For the CDR3, the DNA is TGTGCCAGCAGTGAAGGGGGGAGGGACACCGGGGAGCTGTTTTTT. Translating gives CASSEGGRDTGELFF.

Notes on this clone: This likely traces to a read error, being one base from a far larger clone. Different DNA sequences within this sample yield the same CDR3. V and J are TRBV7-8 and TRBJ2-7; 10 nucleotides match TRBD2. There are 16 residues in the CDR3. Trimming cost V 5 bases and J 1 base; bases outside gene matches: 8. CDR1 is SGHVS and CDR2 is FQNEAQ in the germline V gene. For the CDR3, the DNA is TGTGCCAGCAGCCAAGGACTAGCGGTTTCATCCTACGAGCAGTACTTC. Amino acids: CASSQGLAVSSYEQYF.

The chain recombines TRBV27 with TRBJ2-3, with D possibly matching TRBD2 (6 bases). Trimming pared 3 bases from V and 4 bases from J, leaving 14 bases between. CDR3 length: 15 residues. Germline loops: CDR1 MNHEY, CDR2 SMNVEV (reference sequence). CDR3 bases: TGTGCCAGCAGTTTCCTAGTGGCGGGGTCAGATACGCAGTATTTT. This sequence encodes CASSFLVAGSDTQYF.

This chain joins TRBV5-1 and TRBJ1-1; D possibly corresponds to TRBD1 (5 bases). The length of the CDR3 is 14 residues. Trimming left V 4 bases short and J 11 bases short, with 21 bases between. Germline V CDR1 and CDR2: SGHRS, YFSETQ. As DNA, the CDR3 is TGCGCCAGCAGCGACCCCGGTGGGGCGCTTGAGGCTTTCTTT. This codes for CASSDPGGALEAFF.

At least ten counts were recorded for this clone. The chain joins TRBV9 to TRBJ2-1, with 10 bases lining up with TRBD2. After removal of 3 bases from V and 5 bases from J, the junction contained 2 bases not matched to a gene. The CDR3 is made up of 14 amino acids. CDR1 is SGDLS and CDR2 is YYNGEE in the germline V gene. In nucleotides, the CDR3 is TGTGCCAGCAGCGGGACTAGCGGTCACAATGAGCAGTTCTTC. Its translation is CASSGTSGHNEQFF.

This clone was picked up a small number of times. The rearrangement uses TRBV6-1 and TRBJ2-7; 9 bases are shared with TRBD1. The CDR3 length is 15 residues. J gave up 2 bases and V 6 bases, and 8 bases lay outside the gene matches. Germline CDR1 reads MNHNS; CDR2 reads SASEGT. CDR3: CASSGRTGEAYEQYF. CDR3 coding DNA: TGTGCCAGCAGCGGGAGGACAGGGGAGGCCTACGAGCAGTACTTC.

The V gene is TRBV27, the J gene TRBJ2-7; 7 nucleotides align to TRBD1. CDR1 MNHEY and CDR2 SMNVEV come from the germline V gene (reference sequence). CDR3 length equals 15 residues. With V trimmed by 2 bases and J by 5 bases, 9 bases remained unmatched. CDR3 amino acids: CASSLGSTGSDEQYF. In DNA form, the CDR3 reads TGTGCCAGCAGTTTAGGTTCGACAGGGAGTGACGAGCAGTACTTC.

This clone was counted once. The chain links TRBV21-1 to TRBJ1-5. TRBV21-1 is recorded as a pseudogene. The CDR3 runs 16 residues. In DNA form, the CDR3 reads TGTGCCAGCAGCAAAGGAGGAAGGCAGCTTTCTCAGCCCCAGCATTTT. Amino acid sequence: CASSKGGRQLSQPQHF.

The rearrangement links TRBV9 to TRBJ2-1, with TRBD2 identical over 13 bases. CDR3 size: 17 residues. Per the germline V gene, CDR1 is SGDLS and CDR2 is YYNGEE. V trimming: 0 bases; J trimming: 6 bases; junction bases outside the gene matches: 6. CDR3: CASSVALAGGPANEQFF. CDR3 DNA: TGTGCCAGCAGCGTAGCACTAGCGGGAGGGCCCGCCAATGAGCAGTTCTTC.